This T cell receptor beta chain derives from a study of T cell responses to AZD1222 COVID-19 vaccine. General study results and limits: Baseline seropositivity characterized only a handful of AZD1222 recipients.

Generated by immunoSEQ multiplex PCR, the TCRdb table keeps only in-frame clones and is missing some. Of fewer than 150,000 clones in the sample, roughly 88% were seen once. This clone was recorded only once. The antigen is undetermined. This receptor was obtained from an adult who received the AZD1222 COVID-19 vaccine. The material sequenced was peripheral blood, taken 28 days after the second AZD1222 dose.

Written as DNA, the CDR3 is TGTGCCAGCGCAGACCTTCAATATGGCTACACCTTC. Translation gives CASADLQYGYTF. J is TRBJ1-2 and V is TRBV19; D gene ambiguous. The germline gives CDR1 LNHDA, CDR2 SQIVND (reference sequence). V was trimmed by 9 bases and J by 5 bases, leaving 13 bases between them. The CDR3 covers 12 residues.